These 23 T cell receptor beta chains share one sample of origin, sequenced in a study of blood T cell repertoires in COVID-19. This table comes from immunoSEQ multiplex PCR, and its TCRdb copy is limited to in-frame clones, with some not included. The sample has roughly 300,000 clones; approximately 87% are singletons. Material for sequencing was peripheral blood. These receptors were obtained from a woman younger than 45 with COVID-19, enrolled during active disease.

The chain uses TRBV4-2 and TRBJ1-2; 9 nucleotides match TRBD1. This CDR3 region has 17 residues. V lost 0 bases to trimming and J lost 3 bases; unmatched junction nucleotides: 8. Germline values: CDR1 LGHNA, CDR2 YNFKEQ. CDR3 bases: TGTGCCAGCAGCCAAGATTGGGGCACAGGGGGCCACTATGGCTACACCTTC. Translating it yields CASSQDWGTGGHYGYTF.

The gene calls are TRBV15 and TRBJ1-2, with 9 positions matching TRBD1. Germline CDR1 reads LNHNV; CDR2 reads YYDKDF (reference sequence). V lost 6 bases, J lost 8 bases, and 7 bases stayed unmatched. There are 13 residues in the CDR3. The CDR3 reads CATSATGGQGYTF. The DNA for the CDR3 is TGTGCCACCAGTGCGACAGGGGGTCAGGGCTACACCTTC.

This clone appeared a single time. This chain links TRBV7-2 with TRBJ2-7, with 8 nucleotides matching TRBD2. The V segment lost 1 base and the J segment 7 bases; nucleotides outside the gene matches: 15. The CDR3 consists of 17 residues. Germline values: CDR1 SGHTA, CDR2 FQGNSA. CDR3 sequence (DNA): TGTGCCAGCAGCTTAGGGCCAGCGGGGGTTCCGATCGGGGAGCAGTACTTC. Residues: CASSLGPAGVPIGEQYF.

The V call is TRBV7-2, the J call TRBJ2-7, with D maybe TRBD2 (5 bases). This CDR3 contains 13 residues. Germline loops: CDR1 SGHTA, CDR2 FQGNSA. V lost 3 bases and J 3 bases, leaving 9 bases between the germline ends. The CDR3 bases are TGTGCCAGCAGCTTTACCAGCGGCTACGAGCAGTACTTC. Translating gives CASSFTSGYEQYF.

The chain has TRBV6-5 and TRBJ1-1, with D hard to call. The CDR3 is made up of 13 amino acids. The ends were cut back, 7 bases at V and 1 base at J, with 10 bases in the middle. Germline CDR1 MNHEY, CDR2 SVGAGI. The CDR3 region is CASNPGGNTEAFF. CDR3 nucleotides: TGTGCCAGCAATCCCGGCGGGAACACTGAAGCTTTCTTT.

The chain joins TRBV6-5 to TRBJ1-1, with 8 bases matching TRBD1. The CDR3 covers 15 residues. The V gene's germline CDR1 is MNHEY and CDR2 SVGAGI. Trimming at V came to 8 bases and at J to 5 bases, leaving 13 bases not matched to a gene. CDR3 nucleotides: TGTGCCAGCTGGAAGGGCGCGACAGGGGAAACTGAAGCTTTCTTT. Protein: CASWKGATGETEAFF.

J is TRBJ1-2 and V is TRBV24-1; no definite D call. Per the germline V gene, CDR1 is KGHDR and CDR2 is SFDVKD. V was trimmed by 9 bases and J by 5 bases, leaving 15 bases between them. The CDR3 extends over 13 amino acids. The CDR3: CATSEGTEYGYTF. CDR3 DNA: TGTGCCACCTCTGAAGGTACAGAGTATGGCTACACCTTC.

The chain has TRBV10-3 and TRBJ1-2; a weak D match, TRBD1 (5 bases). Germline CDR1 reads ENHRY; CDR2 reads SYGVKD. CDR3 length: 15 residues. V was clipped by 5 bases and J by 0 bases, with 13 bases between them. CDR3 DNA: TGTGCCATCAGTTCCCAAGACAGAGCTAACTATGGCTACACCTTC. Translated, it gives CAISSQDRANYGYTF.

This chain connects TRBV6-5 to TRBJ2-7, with D perhaps TRBD1 (6 bases). V was pared by 6 bases and J by 6 bases, with 12 bases between. CDR3 length equals 12 residues. Germline assignment: CDR1 MNHEY and CDR2 SVGAGI. The CDR3 DNA follows: TGTGCCAGCAGGTTGGAAGGGGGCGAGCAGTACTTC. Its protein is CASRLEGGEQYF.

The CDR3 is CASSSWAGTLEQYF. CDR3 DNA: TGTGCCAGCAGCTCCTGGGCGGGGACCCTCGAGCAGTACTTC. V and J are TRBV7-2 and TRBJ2-7, with D possibly matching TRBD2 (6 bases). Trimming removed 4 bases from V and 6 bases from J, with 16 bases in between. CDR1 SGHTA and CDR2 FQGNSA come from the germline V gene. The CDR3 runs to 14 residues.

This chain connects TRBV5-5 to TRBJ1-1; D is unclear. Germline loops: CDR1 SGHKS, CDR2 YYEKEE (reference sequence). Trimming stripped 2 bases from V and 0 bases from J, with 5 bases between. The CDR3 has 13 amino acids. The CDR3 sequence is CASSFSVNTEAFF. CDR3 coding DNA: TGTGCCAGCAGCTTTTCCGTGAACACTGAAGCTTTCTTT.

This sequence joins TRBV29-1 and TRBJ1-1; 7 bases agree with TRBD1. CDR1 is SQVTM and CDR2 is ANQGSEA in the germline V gene. This CDR3 has 13 residues. V lost 4 bases and J lost 4; bases outside the gene matches: 6. The CDR3 here is CSVVGQGGTEAFF. CDR3 coding DNA: TGCAGCGTTGTTGGGCAGGGGGGCACTGAAGCTTTCTTT.

V gene TRBV20-1 combines with J gene TRBJ1-2, with TRBD1 matching over 7 bases. The junction had 2 bases not matched to a gene; V was cut back by 3 bases and J by 7 bases. Germline CDR1 and CDR2: DFQATT and SNEGSKA (reference sequence). This CDR3 region has 11 residues. As DNA, the CDR3 is TGCAGTGCTAGCCAGGGGGGTGGCTACACCTTC. Translation gives CSASQGGGYTF.

The rearrangement uses TRBV5-1 and TRBJ2-7, with 7 bases fitting TRBD1. This CDR3 has 14 residues. Germline V gene data show CDR1 as SGHRS and CDR2 as YFSETQ. Trimming removed 4 bases from V and 7 bases from J; junction bases left unmatched: 11. The CDR3 sequence: CASSLDRATREQYF. The CDR3 bases are TGCGCCAGCAGCCTTGACAGGGCGACGAGAGAGCAGTACTTC.

The V and J genes are TRBV18 and TRBJ2-7; 8 positions match TRBD2. Germline trimming cut 6 bases from V and 2 bases from J; bases unmatched to any gene: 12. This CDR3 is built from 16 residues. Germline V CDR1 and CDR2: KGHSH, LQKENI. CDR3 loop: CASSRGGGLGPYEQYF. The DNA for the CDR3 is TGTGCCAGCTCTAGGGGAGGGGGACTAGGCCCCTACGAGCAGTACTTC.

This chain's CDR3 is CASSYAQTGNTGELFF. The DNA for the CDR3 is TGTGCCAGCAGTTACGCGCAAACAGGGAACACCGGGGAGCTGTTTTTT. The chain uses TRBV6-6 and TRBJ2-2; a weak D match, TRBD1 (5 bases). The CDR3 runs 16 residues. V dropped 2 bases and J dropped 1 base, with 11 bases sitting between them. Per the germline V gene, CDR1 is MNHNY and CDR2 is SVGAGI (reference sequence).

This clone was counted between two and nine times. The rearrangement links TRBV28 to TRBJ2-5; D call uncertain. Trimming shortened V by 5 bases and J by 4 bases, and 14 bases separated the two germline ends. This CDR3 has 14 residues. The germline CDR1 and CDR2 sequences are MDHEN and SYDVKM. The CDR3 DNA follows: TGTGCCAGCAGTACCCCCGGGTCTGGAGAGACCCAGTACTTC. The encoded protein is CASSTPGSGETQYF. The entire variable domain, with the rest obtained from reference TRBV28 and TRBJ2-5, is as follows: DVKVTQSSRYLVKRTGEKVFLECVQDMDHENMFWYRQDPGLGLRLIYFSYDVKMKEKGDIPEGYSVSREKKERFSLILESASTNQTSMYLCASSTPGSGETQYFGPGTRLLVL.

The gene calls are TRBV7-2 and TRBJ1-2; 12 positions agree with TRBD1. The CDR3 sequence is 15 residues long. Germline CDR1 and CDR2: SGHTA and FQGNSA. After removal of 5 bases from V and 6 bases from J, the junction contained 7 bases not matched to a gene. The CDR3 DNA sequence: TGTGCCAGCAGCACACACGGGACAGGGGGCGATGGCTACACCTTC. It translates to CASSTHGTGGDGYTF.

The genes are TRBV6-5 and TRBJ1-3; D unresolved. This CDR3 comprises 15 residues. V shed 6 bases and J shed 0 bases, with 12 bases lying between them. Germline CDR1 is MNHEY and CDR2 is SVGAGI. The CDR3 loop is CASSPGLPSGNTIYF. The CDR3 DNA reads TGTGCCAGCAGCCCAGGATTGCCCTCTGGAAACACCATATATTTT.

This chain links TRBV3-1 (or the pseudogene TRBV3-2) with TRBJ2-7, with 7 bases that match TRBD1. The CDR3 is made up of 14 amino acids. After removal of 3 bases from V and 2 bases from J, the junction contained 4 bases not matched to a gene. CDR1 and CDR2 (germline): LGHDT, YNNKEL (reference sequence). The CDR3: CASSHNRGPYEQYF. The CDR3 region has the DNA TGTGCCAGCAGCCATAACAGGGGCCCCTACGAGCAGTACTTC.

This chain links TRBV5-1 with TRBJ1-5, with D uncertain. V lost 5 bases and J 4 bases, leaving 10 bases between the germline ends. Looked up from germline, CDR1 is SGHRS and CDR2 is YFSETQ. The CDR3 runs to 13 residues. The CDR3 loop reads CASRFDTNQPQHF. The CDR3 nucleotides are TGCGCCAGCAGGTTCGACACGAATCAGCCCCAGCATTTT.

Comments on this clone: Other nucleotide sequences from this sample produce the same CDR3. The chain uses TRBV30 and TRBJ1-1, with TRBD1 as a possible D gene (6 bases). The V end was cut by 0 bases, the J end by 1 base, with 6 bases between. This CDR3 has 13 amino acids. CDR1 is GTSNPN, CDR2 SVGIG, per germline (reference sequence). The CDR3 region has the DNA TGTGCCTGGAGTGTAGGGGGGAACACTGAAGCTTTCTTT. Its protein product is CAWSVGGNTEAFF.

The CDR3 DNA sequence: TGCAGCGTTATCCCCCGGGACATACCGGGAGAAAAACTGTTTTTT. Amino acids: CSVIPRDIPGEKLFF. V is TRBV29-1 and J is TRBJ1-4; possibly TRBD1 for D (6 bases). V lost 5 bases, J lost 8 bases, and 21 bases lay in between. Germline CDR1 reads SQVTM; CDR2 reads ANQGSEA. The CDR3 totals 15 residues.